This T cell receptor (beta chain) was profiled in a study of cytomegalovirus exposure and HLA in healthy donors (dated by TCRdb to 2016 to 2017). Background for the entire study: According to an earlier analysis of 587 of the donors, roughly 180 million T cells yielded over 100 million unique TCR beta sequences and approximately 300 Gb of sequence data. HLA typing covered class I and class II loci at four-digit resolution. The study aimed to test whether signatures of past pathogen exposure could be identified by cataloging public T cell receptors. To predict cytomegalovirus infection status, the study combined high-throughput TCR immunosequencing, statistical association of individual TCRs with disease status, and machine learning. Donor age, sex, ethnicity and CMV serostatus were compiled alongside the repertoire data. The T cell repertoires of under 750 subjects were profiled by immunosequencing and related to cytomegalovirus serostatus. The number of donors typed differed by locus, with roughly 629-640 for A, B, C, DRB1 and DQB1, 522 for DQA1, approximately 580 for DPA1, and 450 to 480 for DPB1. All discovery cohort repertoires had been generated on a single sequencing platform. A later analysis re-analyzed previously published TCR beta repertoires from roughly 600 donors and added high-resolution HLA genotyping to study TCR occurrence patterns. The later analysis used no new phenotypic data to find candidate immune exposures, relying instead on TCR beta sequences and their occurrence across donors. Along with the approximately 650-subject first cohort, a separate validation cohort of roughly 110 different subjects was used. To decide whether each TCR beta V gene segment behaved as functional or pseudogenic, an earlier analysis of approximately 620 of the donors relied on high-throughput TCR beta sequencing. In a later genetic analysis, genome-wide SNP genotypes for about 55% of the roughly 700 donors were used, and that subset was treated as a discovery cohort. The genetic ancestry cluster associated with self-reported Caucasian donors included roughly 84% of the roughly 400 genotyped donors. Roughly 5 DR-DQ haplotypes were handled as single units for association and clustering, since linkage in the cohort was strong. Among about 400 genotyped donors of the cohort, an average of about 220,000 unique TCR beta nucleotide sequences was sequenced per donor, of which 15% to 20% were non-productive. About 280 gigabases of sequencing data and approximately 93 million unique TCR sequences were included in an early release covering about 600 HLA-typed donors. Overall study outcomes, separate from this receptor: In a later analysis, the rate of TCR association differed among HLA loci, with DRB1 alleles having the most associated TCRs and HLA-C alleles having the fewest. In an earlier analysis of several hundred of the donors, most TCR beta V segments were observed in productive rearrangements about 87% or about 30% of the time, broadly matching IMGT annotations. Most TCR sequences were seen in very few donors, while some public TCRs were found in many individuals. In the study, approximately 160 TCR beta chains were listed as associated with cytomegalovirus. Presence/absence analyses assumed roughly uniform sequencing depth across donors, an assumption that may not hold. The cohort was sequenced for TCR beta chains only, and without alpha or paired-chain data the features that could be detected were limited. For the cohort, immune exposure information was limited to CMV serostatus. Because the 87-base-pair reads could not distinguish some IMGT-functional V segments, including TRBV6-2 and TRBV6-3, those segments were excluded. Cytomegalovirus status was reported to be diagnosed by the classifier with high specificity and sensitivity in both the original and validation cohorts. A later analysis reported that several top co-occurrence clusters appeared linked to parvovirus B19, influenza, CMV and Epstein-Barr virus. HLA typing was unavailable for some donors at each locus, so association tests used only the typed subset. Over 15 rarely observed V segments, including chromosome 9 orphons, were excluded from the earlier analysis of some 590 of the donors because counts were too low. The authors suggested that the approach could potentially be generalized to other disease states and immunological phenotypes. Most CMV-associated TCR beta chains appeared to be HLA-restricted in a later analysis, and the HLA associations seemed to be driven largely by CMV exposure. Strong co-occurrence of HLA alleles, especially DR and DQ, made assigning TCR associations to individual alleles difficult. In vitro tests confirmed that three of the cytomegalovirus-associated TCR beta chains recognize cytomegalovirus antigens. A further reported finding was that TCR beta sequences accurately predicted the HLA-A and HLA-B alleles for most subjects in the first cohort. A later analysis found that HLA-associated TCR beta chains were more clonally expanded and had lower generation probabilities than equally common non-associated chains. V-gene and J-gene trimming of TCR beta chains was associated with a missense DCLRE1C variant in a later genetic analysis, and the association was replicated in an independent cohort. A cluster of highly shared sequence variants was judged likely to represent a technical artifact of the sequencing pipeline. A later genetic analysis reported fewer N-insertions in productive TCRs among donors in an Asian-associated ancestry cluster than the roughly 700-donor mean. Linkage disequilibrium might explain the correlated functional status among segregating V segments, but an unknown experimental factor could not be ruled out. In a later analysis, about 16,000 TCR beta sequences were associated with specific HLA alleles at a false discovery rate of 0.05.

The germline V end is reduced by 3 bases and the J end by 7 bases; junction bases left unmatched: 4. CDR1 and CDR2 were assigned from the germline V gene (reference sequence) as GTSNPN and SVGIG. The CDR3 has 13 amino acids, counting the end cysteine and phenylalanine. The only DNA kept is the CDR3, 39 bases in frame from the first base. The cohort comprised hundreds of healthy bone marrow donors. Cohort members were all nominally healthy when sampled, although unrecorded immune exposures were likely present. The donor tested CMV seropositive, placing the donor among the 289 seropositive members of the cohort. Every donor gave a peripheral blood sample, and the peripheral blood mononuclear cells from that sample were used for TCR beta sequencing. Genomic DNA extraction from the blood cell samples was performed with the Qiagen DNeasy Blood Extraction Kit. On this clone itself: Its binding antigen is unknown. No much larger clone exists at a distance of one base, and base qualities are not known.

To prepare the library, the immunoSEQ multiplex PCR assay was applied. For the multiplex PCR, a mixture combining 60 forward primers for TCR Vbeta segments and 13 reverse primers for TCR Jbeta segments was used. Amplification of the CDR3 region of rearranged TCR beta genes was performed with a multiplex PCR assay on genomic DNA. Amplified TCR beta libraries were sequenced as 87-base-pair reads on the Illumina HiSeq System. Turning to the authors' computational methods: A later analysis counted about 80 million unique TCR beta chains across the 670 or so repertoires, and 9.5 million to 11 million of these chains were shared by at least two donors. Raw reads were error-corrected and collapsed into unique sequences by a nearest-neighbor algorithm in which closely related sequences were merged to remove PCR and sequencing errors. To assign V, D and J gene segments, CDR3 sequences were aligned to IMGT reference sequences. For a sequence to be retained, at least a six-nucleotide match to both a V gene segment and a J gene segment was required. Rearrangements were called productive when the CDR3 lacked stop codons and stayed in frame with V and J; all others were non-productive. Following IMGT convention, CDR3 was defined as the stretch from the second conserved V-encoded cysteine up to the conserved J-encoded phenylalanine. The earlier analysis of around 640 of the donors excluded sequences that lacked an unambiguous match to a single V gene segment. An earlier analysis of fewer than 750 of the donors called V segments functional above 56.7% productive rearrangements and segregating when the between-donor standard deviation exceeded 5%. A statistical classification framework was built to diagnose cytomegalovirus status from the catalog of TCR beta chain sequences. In a later analysis, V and J genes were assigned by comparing TCR nucleotide sequences against IMGT/GENE-DB human TR gene sequences. Using the TCRdist pipeline, a later analysis assigned CDR3 sequences along with most-parsimonious VDJ recombination scenarios. In a later analysis, each TCR beta chain was defined by its CDR3 amino acid sequence together with its V-gene family, and reads without a unique V-gene family were excluded. A later analysis removed roughly 590 highly shared, low-generation-probability nucleotide sequences to deal with suspected cross-contamination and a sequencing artifact. A later analysis calculated a clonal expansion index for each public chain from normalized within-repertoire ranks of inferred template counts. A later analysis computed generation probabilities with a VDJ recombination model fitted to out-of-frame rearrangements, and checked the results against IGoR. A later analysis scored TCR-TCR, TCR-HLA and TCR-CMV co-occurrence with hypergeometric tests, applying a repertoire-size bias correction to TCR pairs. A later analysis estimated false discovery rates by permuting HLA or CMV assignments 20 times. In a later analysis, co-occurring TCRs were grouped using DBSCAN, and TCRdist sequence similarity was added for clustering within HLA-allele-positive subsets. For co-occurrence clustering, repertoires with fewer than 30,000 or more than 120,000 public chains were excluded, along with roughly 5 repertoires with anomalous nucleotide sharing. Sourced from immuneACCESS, this table was stored by TCRdb with only in-frame sequences that have V and J called. A share of the clones is absent; for the studies checked, an unresolved V gene accounts for under half, and the remainder has no known explanation. That table gives V, J and clone size, and the DNA gave D and trimming. The sample has fewer than 250,000 clones on record, around 79% of them singletons. The ten largest make up 0.35% to 0.5% of the sample.

The sequenced sample consisted of PBMCs. The chain joins TRBV30 to TRBJ1-5; the central 9 bases match TRBD1. This clonotype was sampled from a male donor in good health and CMV-seropositive. In nucleotide form, the sequence is TGTGCCTGGAGGAGACAGGGGGAACAGCCCCAGCATTTT. Translated, this gives CAWRRQGEQPQHF.